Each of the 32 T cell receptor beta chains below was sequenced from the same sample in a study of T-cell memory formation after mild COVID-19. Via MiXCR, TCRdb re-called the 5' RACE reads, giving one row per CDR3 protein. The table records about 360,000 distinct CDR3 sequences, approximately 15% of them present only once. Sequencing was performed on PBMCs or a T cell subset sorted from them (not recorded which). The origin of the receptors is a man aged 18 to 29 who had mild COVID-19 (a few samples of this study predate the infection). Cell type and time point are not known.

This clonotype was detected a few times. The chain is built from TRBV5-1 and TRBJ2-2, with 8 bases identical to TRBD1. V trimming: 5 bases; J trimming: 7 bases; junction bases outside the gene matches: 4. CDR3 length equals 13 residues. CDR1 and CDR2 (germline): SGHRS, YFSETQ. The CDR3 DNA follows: TGCGCCAGCAGTGGACAGGGAGACGGGGAGCTGTTTTTT. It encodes CASSGQGDGELFF.

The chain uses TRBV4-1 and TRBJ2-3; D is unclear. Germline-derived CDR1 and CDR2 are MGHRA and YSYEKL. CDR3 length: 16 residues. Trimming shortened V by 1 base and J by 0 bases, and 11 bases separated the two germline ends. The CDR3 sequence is CASSQVLAASTDTQYF. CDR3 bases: TGCGCCAGCAGCCAAGTCTTGGCAGCTAGCACAGATACGCAGTATTTT.

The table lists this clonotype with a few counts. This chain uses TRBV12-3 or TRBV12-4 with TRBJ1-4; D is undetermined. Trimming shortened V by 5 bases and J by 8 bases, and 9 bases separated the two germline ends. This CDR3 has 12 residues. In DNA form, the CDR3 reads TGTGCCAGCAGTCCCCTCGGGGAAAAACTGTTTTTT. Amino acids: CASSPLGEKLFF.

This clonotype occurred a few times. CDR3 DNA sequence: TGTGCCTGGAGAAGGGACAGGGCCCGACGGGGGGCTTTCTTT. Encoded protein: CAWRRDRARRGAFF. This chain links TRBV30 with TRBJ1-1; TRBD1 aligns across 9 bases. Germline trimming cut 3 bases from V and 11 bases from J; bases unmatched to any gene: 13. Germline V gene data show CDR1 as GTSNPN and CDR2 as SVGIG (reference sequence). This CDR3 contains 14 residues.

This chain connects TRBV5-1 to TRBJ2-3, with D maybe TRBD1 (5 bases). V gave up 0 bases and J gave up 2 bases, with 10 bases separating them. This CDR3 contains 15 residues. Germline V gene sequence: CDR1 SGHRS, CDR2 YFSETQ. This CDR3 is CASSLEGRITDTQYF. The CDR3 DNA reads TGCGCCAGCAGCTTGGAGGGGCGCATCACAGATACGCAGTATTTT. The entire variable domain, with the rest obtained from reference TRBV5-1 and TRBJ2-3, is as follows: KAGVTQTPRYLIKTRGQQVTLSCSPISGHRSVSWYQQTPGQGLQFLFEYFSETQRNKGNFPGRFSGRQFSNSRSEMNVSTLELGDSALYLCASSLEGRITDTQYFGPGTRLTVL.

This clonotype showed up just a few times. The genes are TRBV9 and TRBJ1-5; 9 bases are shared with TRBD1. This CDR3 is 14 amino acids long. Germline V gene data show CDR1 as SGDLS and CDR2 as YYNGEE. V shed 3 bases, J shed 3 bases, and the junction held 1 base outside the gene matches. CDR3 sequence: CASSGTGANQPQHF. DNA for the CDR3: TGTGCCAGCAGCGGGACAGGGGCCAATCAGCCCCAGCATTTT.

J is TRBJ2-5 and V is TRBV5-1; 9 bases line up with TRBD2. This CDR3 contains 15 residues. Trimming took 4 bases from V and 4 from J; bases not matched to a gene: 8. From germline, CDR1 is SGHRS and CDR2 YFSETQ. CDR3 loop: CASSKGLALGETQYF. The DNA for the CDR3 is TGCGCCAGCAGCAAGGGACTAGCCCTGGGAGAGACCCAGTACTTC. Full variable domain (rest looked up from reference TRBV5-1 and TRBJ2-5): KAGVTQTPRYLIKTRGQQVTLSCSPISGHRSVSWYQQTPGQGLQFLFEYFSETQRNKGNFPGRFSGRQFSNSRSEMNVSTLELGDSALYLCASSKGLALGETQYFGPGTRLLVL.

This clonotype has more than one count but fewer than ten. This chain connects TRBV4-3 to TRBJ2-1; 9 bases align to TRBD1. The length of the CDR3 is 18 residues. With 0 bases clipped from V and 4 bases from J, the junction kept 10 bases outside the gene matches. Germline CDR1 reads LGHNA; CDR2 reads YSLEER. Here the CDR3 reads CASSQDFGTGSPYNEQFF. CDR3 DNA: TGCGCCAGCAGCCAAGATTTTGGGACAGGGTCTCCTTACAATGAGCAGTTCTTC.

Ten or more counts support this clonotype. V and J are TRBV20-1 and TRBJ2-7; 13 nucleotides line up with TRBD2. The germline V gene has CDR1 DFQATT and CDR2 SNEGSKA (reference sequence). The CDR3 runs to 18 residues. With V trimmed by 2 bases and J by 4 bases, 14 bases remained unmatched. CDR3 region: CSARTGLAGSRTAYEQYF. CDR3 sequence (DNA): TGCAGTGCTAGAACGGGACTAGCGGGGAGCCGCACCGCTTACGAGCAGTACTTC.

The CDR3 coding sequence is TGCAGTGCTCGAGGGACTAGAAGCACAGATACGCAGTATTTT. Its protein product is CSARGTRSTDTQYF. The genes are TRBV20-1 and TRBJ2-3; 8 nucleotides line up with TRBD2. The CDR3 is 14 residues long. The germline V gene encodes CDR1 DFQATT and CDR2 SNEGSKA (reference sequence). J lost 0 bases, V lost 5 bases, and 4 bases had no gene match.

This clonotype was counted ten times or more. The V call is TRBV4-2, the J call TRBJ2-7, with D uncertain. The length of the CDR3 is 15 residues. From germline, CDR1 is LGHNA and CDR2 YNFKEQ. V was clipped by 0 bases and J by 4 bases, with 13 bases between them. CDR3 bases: TGTGCCAGCAGCCAAGATGGGAACGGGCCATACGAGCAGTACGTC. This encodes CASSQDGNGPYEQYV.

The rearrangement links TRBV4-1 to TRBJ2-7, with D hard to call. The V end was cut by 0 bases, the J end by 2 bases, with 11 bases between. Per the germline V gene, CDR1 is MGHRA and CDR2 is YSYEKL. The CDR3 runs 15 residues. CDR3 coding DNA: TGCGCCAGCAGCCAAGACCGGCAGCACACCTACGAGCAGTACTTC. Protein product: CASSQDRQHTYEQYF.

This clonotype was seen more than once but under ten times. The CDR3 sequence: CASSGFVSGANVLTF. CDR3 coding DNA: TGTGCCAGCAGCGGGTTTGTCTCTGGGGCCAACGTCCTGACTTTC. The chain combines TRBV9 with TRBJ2-6; unclear D gene. The germline CDR1 and CDR2 sequences are SGDLS and YYNGEE. The CDR3 length is 15 residues. Trimming left V 3 bases short and J 0 bases short, with 7 bases between.

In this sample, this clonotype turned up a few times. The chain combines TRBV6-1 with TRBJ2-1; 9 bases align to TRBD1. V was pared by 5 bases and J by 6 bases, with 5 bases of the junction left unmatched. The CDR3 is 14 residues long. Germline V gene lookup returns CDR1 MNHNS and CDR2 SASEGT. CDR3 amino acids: CASSPGQGLNEQFF. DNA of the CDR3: TGTGCCAGCAGTCCGGGACAGGGTCTCAATGAGCAGTTCTTC.

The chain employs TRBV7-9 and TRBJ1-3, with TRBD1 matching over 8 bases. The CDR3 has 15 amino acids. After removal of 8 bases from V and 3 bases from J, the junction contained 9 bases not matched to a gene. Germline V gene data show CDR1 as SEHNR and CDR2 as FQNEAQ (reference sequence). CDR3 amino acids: CASASQGANGNTIYF. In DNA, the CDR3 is TGTGCCAGCGCTTCGCAGGGGGCGAATGGAAACACCATATATTTT.

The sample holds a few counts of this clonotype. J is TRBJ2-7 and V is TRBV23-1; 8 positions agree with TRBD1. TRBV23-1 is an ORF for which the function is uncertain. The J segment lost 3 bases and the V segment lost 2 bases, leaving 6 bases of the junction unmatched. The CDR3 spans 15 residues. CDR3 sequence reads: CASSQSRTGSYEQYF. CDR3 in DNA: TGCGCCAGCAGTCAAAGCAGGACAGGGAGCTACGAGCAGTACTTC.

The CDR3 sequence is CASSYHNKQETQYF. For the CDR3, the DNA is TGTGCCAGCAGTTACCATAACAAACAAGAGACCCAGTACTTC. The V and J genes are TRBV6-5 and TRBJ2-5; D uncertain. V lost 2 bases and J lost 2, with 9 bases in between. The CDR3 is 14 residues long. The V gene's germline CDR1 is MNHEY and CDR2 SVGAGI.

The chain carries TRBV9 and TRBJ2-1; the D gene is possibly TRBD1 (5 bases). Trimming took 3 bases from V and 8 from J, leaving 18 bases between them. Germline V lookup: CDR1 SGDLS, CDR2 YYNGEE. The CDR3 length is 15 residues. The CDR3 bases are TGTGCCAGCAGCGCTGGGGCCCGACGAACCGATGAGCAGTTCTTC. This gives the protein CASSAGARRTDEQFF.

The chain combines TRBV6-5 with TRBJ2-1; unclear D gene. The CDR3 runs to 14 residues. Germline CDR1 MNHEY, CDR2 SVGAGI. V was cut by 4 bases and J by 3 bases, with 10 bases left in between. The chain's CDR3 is CASSSTDFYNEQFF. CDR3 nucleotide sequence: TGTGCCAGCAGTTCCACAGACTTCTACAATGAGCAGTTCTTC.

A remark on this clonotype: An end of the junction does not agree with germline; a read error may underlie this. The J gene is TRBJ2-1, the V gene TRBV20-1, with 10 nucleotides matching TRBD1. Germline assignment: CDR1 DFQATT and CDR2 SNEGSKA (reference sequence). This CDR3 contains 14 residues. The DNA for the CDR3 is TGCAGTGCTGGAGAAGGGACAGGGGTACAGGAGCAGTTCTTC. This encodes CSAGEGTGVQEQFF.

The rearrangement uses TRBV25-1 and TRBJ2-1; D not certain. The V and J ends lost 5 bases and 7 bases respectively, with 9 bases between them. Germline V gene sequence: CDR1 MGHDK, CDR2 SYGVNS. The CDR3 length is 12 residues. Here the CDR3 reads CASSIGRNEQFF. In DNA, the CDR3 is TGTGCCAGCAGTATCGGTCGGAATGAGCAGTTCTTC.

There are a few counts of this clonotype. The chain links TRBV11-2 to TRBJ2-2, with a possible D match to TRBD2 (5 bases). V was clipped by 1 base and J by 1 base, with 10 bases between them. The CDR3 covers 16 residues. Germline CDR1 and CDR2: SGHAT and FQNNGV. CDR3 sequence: CASSLGVGGNTGELFF. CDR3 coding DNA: TGTGCCAGCAGCTTAGGGGTTGGAGGGAACACCGGGGAGCTGTTTTTT.

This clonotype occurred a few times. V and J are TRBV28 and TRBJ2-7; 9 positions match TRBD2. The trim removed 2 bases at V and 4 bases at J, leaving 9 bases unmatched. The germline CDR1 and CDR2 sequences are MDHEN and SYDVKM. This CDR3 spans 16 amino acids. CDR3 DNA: TGTGCCAGCAGTTTAAGCGGTACTAGCGGGTCTTACGAGCAGTACGTC. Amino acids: CASSLSGTSGSYEQYV.

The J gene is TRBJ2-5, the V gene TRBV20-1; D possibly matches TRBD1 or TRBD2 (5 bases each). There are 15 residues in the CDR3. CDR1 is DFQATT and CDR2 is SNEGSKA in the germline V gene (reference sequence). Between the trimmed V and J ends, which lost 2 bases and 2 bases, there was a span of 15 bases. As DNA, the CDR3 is TGCAGTGCTAGATTTCGGCCAGGGACGCAAGAGACCCAGTACTTC. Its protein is CSARFRPGTQETQYF.

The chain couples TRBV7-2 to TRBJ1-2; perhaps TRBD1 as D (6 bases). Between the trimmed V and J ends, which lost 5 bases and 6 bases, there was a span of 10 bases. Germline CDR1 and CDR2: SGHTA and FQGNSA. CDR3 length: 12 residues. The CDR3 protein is CASSPGVDGYTF. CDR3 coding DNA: TGTGCCAGCAGCCCAGGGGTGGATGGCTACACCTTC. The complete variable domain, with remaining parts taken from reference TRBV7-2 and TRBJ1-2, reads GAGVSQSPSNKVTEKGKDVELRCDPISGHTALYWYRQSLGQGLEFLIYFQGNSAPDKSGLPSDRFSAERTGGSVSTLTIQRTQQEDSAVYLCASSPGVDGYTFGSGTRLTVV.

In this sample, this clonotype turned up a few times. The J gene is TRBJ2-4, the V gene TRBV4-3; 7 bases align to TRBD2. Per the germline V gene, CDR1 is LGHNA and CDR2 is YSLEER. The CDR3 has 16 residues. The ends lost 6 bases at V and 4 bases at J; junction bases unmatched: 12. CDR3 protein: CASSPGGLGHKNIQYF. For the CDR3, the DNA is TGCGCCAGCAGTCCCGGGGGGTTGGGGCATAAAAACATTCAGTACTTC.

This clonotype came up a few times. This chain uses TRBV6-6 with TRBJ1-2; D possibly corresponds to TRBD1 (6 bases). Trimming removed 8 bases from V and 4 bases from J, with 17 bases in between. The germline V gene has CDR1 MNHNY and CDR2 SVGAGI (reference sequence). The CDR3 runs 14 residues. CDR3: CASLQGTGPYGYTF. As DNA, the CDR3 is TGTGCCAGCTTACAGGGTACCGGACCCTATGGCTACACCTTC.

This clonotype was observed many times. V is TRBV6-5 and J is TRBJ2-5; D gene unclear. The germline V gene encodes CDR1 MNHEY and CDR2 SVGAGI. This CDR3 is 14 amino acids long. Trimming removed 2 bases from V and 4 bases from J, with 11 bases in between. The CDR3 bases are TGTGCCAGCAGTTACGGCCACCCAGGAGAGACCCAGTACTTC. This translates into CASSYGHPGETQYF.

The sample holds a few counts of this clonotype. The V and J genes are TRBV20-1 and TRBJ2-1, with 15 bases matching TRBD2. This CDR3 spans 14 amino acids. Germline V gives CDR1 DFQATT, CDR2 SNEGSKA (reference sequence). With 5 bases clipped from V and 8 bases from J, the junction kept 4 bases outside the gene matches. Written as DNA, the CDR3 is TGCAGTGCTGGACTAGCGGGGGGGCTCGATGAGCAGTTCTTC. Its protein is CSAGLAGGLDEQFF.

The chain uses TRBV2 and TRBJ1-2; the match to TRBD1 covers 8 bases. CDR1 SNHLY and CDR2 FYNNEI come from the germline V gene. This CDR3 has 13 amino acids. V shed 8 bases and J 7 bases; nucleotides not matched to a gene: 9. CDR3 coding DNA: TGTGCCAGCGAGGACAGGGAACTACGTGGCTACACCTTC. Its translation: CASEDRELRGYTF.

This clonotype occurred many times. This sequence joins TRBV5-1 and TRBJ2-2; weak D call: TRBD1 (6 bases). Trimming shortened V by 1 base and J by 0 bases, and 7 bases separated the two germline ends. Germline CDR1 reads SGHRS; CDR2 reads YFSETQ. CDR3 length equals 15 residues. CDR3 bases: TGCGCCAGCAGCTTGAACAGGGCGAACACCGGGGAGCTGTTTTTT. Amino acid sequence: CASSLNRANTGELFF.

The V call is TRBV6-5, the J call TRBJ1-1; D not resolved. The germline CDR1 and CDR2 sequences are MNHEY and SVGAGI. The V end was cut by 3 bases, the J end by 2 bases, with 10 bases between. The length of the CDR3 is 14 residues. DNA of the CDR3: TGTGCCAGCAGTTATTCCTATGCTAACACTGAAGCTTTCTTT. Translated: CASSYSYANTEAFF.